These T cell receptor beta chains were read from a single sample in a study of shared clonotypes between healthy human individuals. Repertoires were generated with immunoSEQ multiplex PCR, while TCRdb's copy carries only in-frame clones and drops some. The sample contains a few million clones, just over 90% of which appear only once. The specimen was naive CD4+ T cells sorted from blood. The receptors shown here come from a man aged 18 to 29 in good health. The CDR3 runs from the conserved cysteine through the conserved F or W. Each record gives: CDR3 protein, CDR3 DNA, J gene, D gene, V gene, clone size. D genes are given only for firm matches. Where a row states a size, it is once, few, many or the class of an expanded clone; other rows omit it.

CASSPPGGTGNTIYF | TGTGCCAGCTCACCACCCGGAGGTACTGGAAACACCATATATTTT | TRBJ1-3 | - | TRBV18 | -
CASSQVRTSGGSSYNEQFF | TGTGCCAGCAGCCAAGTTCGAACTAGCGGGGGTAGCTCCTACAATGAGCAGTTCTTC | TRBJ2-1 | TRBD2 | TRBV4-2 | -
CASSVMSNQPQHF | TGTGCCAGCAGCGTAATGAGCAATCAGCCCCAGCATTTT | TRBJ1-5 | - | TRBV21-1 | -
CASTRGGGNTGELFF | TGTGCCAGCACCCGGGGTGGCGGTAACACCGGGGAGCTGTTTTTT | TRBJ2-2 | - | TRBV7-2 | -
CASSRQGNEQFF | TGTGCCAGCAGCCGACAGGGGAATGAGCAGTTCTTC | TRBJ2-1 | TRBD1 | TRBV7-9 | -
CASSERGRSTEAFF | TGTGCCAGCAGCGAAAGGGGAAGGAGCACTGAAGCTTTCTTT | TRBJ1-1 | - | TRBV7-2 | -
CASSLSGTPVGGEQYF | TGCGCCAGCAGCTTGAGCGGGACCCCAGTTGGGGGCGAGCAGTACTTC | TRBJ2-7 | TRBD2 | TRBV5-1 | -
CATSRVVWGAGELFF | TGTGCCACCAGCAGAGTAGTTTGGGGCGCCGGGGAGCTGTTTTTT | TRBJ2-2 | - | TRBV15 | -
CASRQGNTEAFF | TGTGCCAGCAGACAGGGGAACACTGAAGCTTTCTTT | TRBJ1-1 | - | TRBV28 | -
CASRTGTGSSPLHF | TGTGCCAGCAGGACCGGGACAGGCTCCTCACCCCTCCACTTT | TRBJ1-6 | TRBD1 | TRBV28 | -
CASSVQPGTGDSPLHF | TGTGCCAGCAGCGTCCAGCCCGGGACAGGGGATTCACCCCTCCACTTT | TRBJ1-6 | TRBD1 | TRBV7-8 | -
CASSYRPERAQFF | TGTGCCAGCAGTTACCGCCCTGAGAGGGCGCAGTTCTTC | TRBJ2-1 | - | TRBV6-6 | -
CASSVGTANTEAFF | TGTGCCAGCAGCGTAGGGACCGCGAACACTGAAGCTTTCTTT | TRBJ1-1 | - | TRBV7-8 | -
CASSLRWDRAYEQYF | TGTGCCAGCAGCTTACGTTGGGACCGAGCGTACGAGCAGTACTTC | TRBJ2-7 | - | TRBV5-6 | -
CASSTTTVANYGYTF | TGTGCCAGCAGCACTACGACAGTGGCGAACTATGGCTACACCTTC | TRBJ1-2 | - | TRBV28 | -
CASSSTSSSTDTQYF | TGTGCCAGCAGCTCAACATCCTCGAGCACAGATACGCAGTATTTT | TRBJ2-3 | - | TRBV7-2 | -
CATSSGSYEQYF | TGCGCCACTTCTAGCGGGAGCTACGAGCAGTACTTC | TRBJ2-7 | TRBD2 | TRBV10-1 | -
CASSLNPQPNQPQHF | TGTGCCAGCAGCTTAAACCCACAGCCCAATCAGCCCCAGCATTTT | TRBJ1-5 | - | TRBV7-2 | -
CASSQDTGIRPALHF | TGCGCCAGCAGCCAAGATACAGGGATCCGACCGGCCCTCCACTTT | TRBJ1-6 | - | TRBV4-1 | once
CASSISPSGGGNQPQHF | TGTGCCAGTAGTATATCCCCCAGCGGGGGTGGCAATCAGCCCCAGCATTTT | TRBJ1-5 | - | TRBV19 | -
CASRKDRVGSPLHF | TGTGCCAGCAGGAAGGACAGGGTGGGTTCACCCCTCCACTTT | TRBJ1-6 | TRBD1 | TRBV6-1 | -
CASSTRTRGYTF | TGTGCCAGCAGCACCAGGACGAGAGGCTACACCTTC | TRBJ1-2 | - | TRBV21-1 | -
CASSLFQGVSNQPQHF | TGTGCCAGCAGTTTATTTCAGGGGGTTAGCAATCAGCCCCAGCATTTT | TRBJ1-5 | TRBD1 | TRBV27 | -
CASSYSEINQPQHF | TGTGCCAGCAGTTACTCGGAAATTAATCAGCCCCAGCATTTT | TRBJ1-5 | - | TRBV6-6 | -
CASSSGSTNEKLFF | TGCGCCAGCAGCTCGGGCTCAACTAATGAAAAACTGTTTTTT | TRBJ1-4 | - | TRBV5-1 | -
CSAREGEKLFF | TGCAGCGCCAGGGAAGGTGAAAAACTGTTTTTT | TRBJ1-4 | - | TRBV29-1 | -
CASSLTGSSGANVLTF | TGTGCCAGCAGCTTAACGGGTTCCTCTGGGGCCAACGTCCTGACTTTC | TRBJ2-6 | - | TRBV11-2 | -
CASSLGALNTEAFF | TGTGCCAGCAGTTTGGGGGCCCTGAACACTGAAGCTTTCTTT | TRBJ1-1 | - | TRBV2 | -
CASSRTGTGEEYF | TGTGCCAGCTCACGAACCGGGACAGGGGAGGAGTATTTT | TRBJ2-3 | TRBD1 | TRBV18 | -
CASSQVSGNEQFF | TGCGCCAGCAGCCAAGTATCCGGGAATGAGCAGTTCTTC | TRBJ2-1 | - | TRBV4-1 | -
CASSPQIGGEETQYF | TGTGCCAGCTCACCACAAATTGGCGGAGAAGAGACCCAGTACTTC | TRBJ2-5 | - | TRBV18 | -
CASSPRQGAYEQYF | TGTGCCAGCAGCCCGCGACAGGGAGCTTACGAGCAGTACTTC | TRBJ2-7 | TRBD1 | TRBV27 | -
CASSGGADISSNEKLFF | TGTGCCAGCAGTGGGGGGGCAGATATATCCTCTAATGAAAAACTGTTTTTT | TRBJ1-4 | - | TRBV25-1 | -
CSARGGDTQYF | TGCAGTGCCCGCGGGGGAGATACGCAGTATTTT | TRBJ2-3 | TRBD2 | TRBV20-1 | -
CASSSRASGEIQFTDTQYF | TGTGCCAGCAGCTCAAGGGCTAGCGGGGAAATCCAGTTCACAGATACGCAGTATTTT | TRBJ2-3 | TRBD2 | TRBV7-9 | -
CASSVGTDEQFF | TGTGCCAGCAGCGTAGGGACTGATGAGCAGTTCTTC | TRBJ2-1 | - | TRBV9 | -
CARSFEKTGAGEFF | TGTGCCAGAAGCTTCGAAAAAACAGGGGCCGGGGAGTTCTTC | TRBJ2-1 | TRBD1 | TRBV5-3 | -
CASSLGGAYGYTF | TGCGCCAGCAGCTTAGGGGGGGCCTATGGCTACACCTTC | TRBJ1-2 | - | TRBV5-1 | -
CASSSNSLYTQYF | TGTGCCAGCAGCTCAAACAGTTTGTATACGCAGTATTTT | TRBJ2-3 | - | TRBV5-5 | -
CASSPQTPGSETQYF | TGTGCCAGCAGTCCCCAGACTCCCGGCAGTGAGACCCAGTACTTC | TRBJ2-5 | - | TRBV28 | -
CASSSSRTGGHRGYTF | TGTGCCAGCAGCTCCTCCCGGACAGGAGGCCATAGGGGCTACACCTTC | TRBJ1-2 | TRBD1 | TRBV11-2 | once
CASSEGRFSPLHF | TGTGCCAGCAGTGAAGGTCGGTTTTCACCCCTCCACTTT | TRBJ1-6 | - | TRBV25-1 | -
CASSLAASGGTQYF | TGTGCCAGCAGCTTAGCGGCTAGCGGGGGGACCCAGTACTTC | TRBJ2-5 | TRBD2 | TRBV7-9 | once
CASSQSGSGGELFF | TGTGCCAGCAGCCAATCGGGGTCGGGCGGGGAGCTGTTTTTT | TRBJ2-2 | - | TRBV2 | once
CATVGADYRTDTQYF | TGTGCCACAGTGGGGGCGGACTATAGAACAGATACGCAGTATTTT | TRBJ2-3 | - | TRBV6-6 | -
CASSFQGYNQPQHF | TGTGCCAGCAGCTTCCAGGGATACAATCAGCCCCAGCATTTT | TRBJ1-5 | - | TRBV5-6 | few
CASSSQDYSNQPQHF | TGTGCCAGCAGTTCCCAGGATTATAGCAATCAGCCCCAGCATTTT | TRBJ1-5 | - | TRBV5-8 | -
CAWNPGLASYEQYF | TGTGCCTGGAATCCGGGACTAGCGTCCTACGAGCAGTACTTC | TRBJ2-7 | TRBD2 | TRBV30 | -
CASSLPGQGLGNEKLFF | TGTGCCAGCAGTCTCCCGGGACAGGGTTTGGGTAATGAAAAACTGTTTTTT | TRBJ1-4 | TRBD1 | TRBV28 | -
CASSWDYYEQYF | TGTGCCAGCAGTTGGGACTACTACGAGCAGTACTTC | TRBJ2-7 | TRBD2 | TRBV6-6 | -
CASSPVGGTGELFF | TGTGCCAGCAGCCCCGTGGGCGGGACCGGGGAGCTGTTTTTT | TRBJ2-2 | - | TRBV7-6 | -
CASSPYRTSPNEQFF | TGTGCCAGCAGCCCATACCGGACTAGCCCCAATGAGCAGTTCTTC | TRBJ2-1 | TRBD2 | TRBV7-2 | once